These 10 T cell receptor beta chains were all obtained from the same sample, sequenced in a study of T cell repertoires in cytomegalovirus infection. TCRdb processed the reads anew with MiXCR; each CDR3 protein has one entry. Among 80,000 or so distinct CDR3 sequences listed, approximately 39% were seen once. No antigen has been identified for these receptors. The sample here was CD8+ T cells from cultured PBMCs, taken from culture after CMV antigen stimulation. The receptors here all came from a human donor in good health (CMV status not recorded). Some clones in this sample may be carry-over from other donors' samples.

The V gene is TRBV7-6, the J gene TRBJ2-3; 12 bases are a match to TRBD2. This CDR3 is built from 19 residues. V gave up 5 bases and J gave up 0 bases; unmatched junction bases: 12. Germline CDR1 reads SGHVS; CDR2 reads FNYEAQ. The CDR3 DNA is TGTGCCAGCAGCCCCTGGGCGACTAGCGGGGGCACTAGCACAGATACGCAGTATTTT. Translating it yields CASSPWATSGGTSTDTQYF.

V gene TRBV12-3 or TRBV12-4 combines with J gene TRBJ2-7; TRBD1 matches 9 bases. The trim removed 4 bases at V and 3 bases at J, leaving 7 bases unmatched. The CDR3 loop spans 15 amino acids. Written as DNA, the CDR3 is TGTGCCAGCAGTTCCCCCGGGACAGGGAGCTACGAGCAGTACTTC. Amino acids: CASSSPGTGSYEQYF.

The chain has TRBV5-5 and TRBJ1-1, with 8 positions matching TRBD1. The CDR3 consists of 18 residues. CDR1 is SGHKS, CDR2 YYEKEE, per germline (reference sequence). V lost 0 bases to trimming and J lost 4 bases; unmatched junction nucleotides: 14. Here the CDR3 DNA reads TGTGCCAGCAGCTTGGCCCTGGCAGGGGGCGATTTCAGCACTGAAGCTTTCTTT. Translating it yields CASSLALAGGDFSTEAFF.

The rearrangement joins TRBV7-9 to TRBJ2-7; D might be TRBD1 (6 bases). The CDR3 is made up of 11 amino acids. V was shortened by 3 bases and J by 9 bases, with 9 bases between the two germline ends. The germline gives CDR1 SEHNR, CDR2 FQNEAQ (reference sequence). The CDR3 here is CASSFDRTQYF. Written as DNA, the CDR3 is TGTGCCAGCAGCTTTGACAGGACGCAGTACTTC.

This chain connects TRBV7-4 to TRBJ1-2, with D possibly being TRBD1 (5 bases). Trimming took 2 bases from V and 3 from J, leaving 7 bases between them. Germline V lookup: CDR1 SGHVT, CDR2 SQSDAQ. This CDR3 region has 13 residues. This CDR3 is CASSLPGDYGYTF. CDR3 nucleotides: TGTGCCAGCAGCTTACCGGGGGACTATGGCTACACCTTC.

The rearrangement joins TRBV2 to TRBJ2-1, with 7 bases lining up with TRBD1. This CDR3 has 15 amino acids. V lost 6 bases to trimming and J lost 2 bases; unmatched junction nucleotides: 7. Looked up from germline, CDR1 is SNHLY and CDR2 is FYNNEI. The CDR3 sequence: CASRPRDSPYNEQFF. CDR3 nucleotide sequence: TGTGCCAGCAGGCCCCGGGACAGTCCCTACAATGAGCAGTTCTTC.

This sequence joins TRBV7-9 and TRBJ1-1; D is unclear. V lost 5 bases to trimming and J lost 5 bases, with 24 bases between them. Germline CDR1 and CDR2: SEHNR and FQNEAQ (reference sequence). This CDR3 region has 17 residues. The DNA for the CDR3 is TGTGCCAGCAGCCAACCCCCGGGCGGGTTTGGTGGTACTGAAGCTTTCTTT. As protein: CASSQPPGGFGGTEAFF.

This clonotype showed up many times. The V and J genes are TRBV6-1 and TRBJ1-1; possible D gene TRBD1, 6 bases. The CDR3 length is 14 residues. The germline V gene encodes CDR1 MNHNS and CDR2 SASEGT. V lost 2 bases, J lost 5 bases, and 12 bases lay in between. CDR3 region: CASSELQGITEAFF. The CDR3 nucleotides read TGTGCCAGCAGTGAACTCCAGGGGATTACTGAAGCTTTCTTT.

The V gene is TRBV20-1, the J gene TRBJ1-4, with TRBD1 identical over 10 bases. The germline gives CDR1 DFQATT, CDR2 SNEGSKA (reference sequence). V dropped 8 bases and J dropped 7; count of bases not matched to a gene: 7. The CDR3 has 13 residues. The CDR3 DNA sequence: TGCAGTCAACGACGGACAGGGGGTGAAAAACTGTTTTTT. The encoded protein is CSQRRTGGEKLFF.

The V call is TRBV6-6, the J call TRBJ2-5; D is undetermined. The CDR3 has 11 residues. V was cut by 8 bases and J by 5 bases, with 9 bases left in between. Germline V gene data show CDR1 as MNHNY and CDR2 as SVGAGI (reference sequence). The DNA of the CDR3 is TGTGCCAGCGGGGTACGGGAGACCCAGTACTTC. As protein: CASGVRETQYF.